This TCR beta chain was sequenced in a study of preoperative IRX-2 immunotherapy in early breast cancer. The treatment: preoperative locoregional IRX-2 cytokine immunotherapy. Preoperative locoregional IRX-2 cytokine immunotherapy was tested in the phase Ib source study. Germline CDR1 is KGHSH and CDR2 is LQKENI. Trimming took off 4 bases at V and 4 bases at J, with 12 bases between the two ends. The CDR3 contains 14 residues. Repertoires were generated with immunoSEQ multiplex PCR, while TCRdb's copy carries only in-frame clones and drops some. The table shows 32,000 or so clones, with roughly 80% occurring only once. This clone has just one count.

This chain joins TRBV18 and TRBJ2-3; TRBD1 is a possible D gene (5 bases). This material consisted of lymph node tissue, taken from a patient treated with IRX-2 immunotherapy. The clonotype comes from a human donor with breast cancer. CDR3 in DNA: TGTGCCAGCTCACGATCCGCCAGGGCAGATACGCAGTATTTT. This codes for CASSRSARADTQYF.